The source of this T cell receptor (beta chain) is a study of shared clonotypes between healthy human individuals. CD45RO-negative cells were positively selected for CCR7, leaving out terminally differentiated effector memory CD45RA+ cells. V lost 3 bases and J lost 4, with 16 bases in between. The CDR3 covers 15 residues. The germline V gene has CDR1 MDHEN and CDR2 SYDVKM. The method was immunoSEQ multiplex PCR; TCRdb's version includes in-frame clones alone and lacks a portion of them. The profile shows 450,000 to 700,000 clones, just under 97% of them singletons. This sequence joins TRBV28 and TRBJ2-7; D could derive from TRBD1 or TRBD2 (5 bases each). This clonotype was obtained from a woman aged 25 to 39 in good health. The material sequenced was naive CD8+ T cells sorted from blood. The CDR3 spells CASSFPRDGRYEQYF. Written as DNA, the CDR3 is TGTGCCAGCAGTTTCCCCCGGGACGGGCGATACGAGCAGTACTTC.